The clone carrying this T cell receptor beta chain is a singleton in its sample. The target antigen is unknown. This record comes from a study of cytomegalovirus exposure and HLA in healthy donors. CDR3 size: 14 residues. Per the germline V gene, CDR1 is SGHAT and CDR2 is FQNNGV. With 4 bases clipped from V and 6 bases from J, the junction kept 2 bases outside the gene matches. Findings and limits, study-wide: The classifier reportedly diagnosed cytomegalovirus status with high specificity and sensitivity. By a later analysis, the bulk of CMV-associated TCR beta chains appeared HLA-restricted. The availability of immune exposure information extended only to CMV serostatus. Later genetic work tied a missense DCLRE1C variant to beta-chain V and J trimming.

The PCR was carried out with 60 Vbeta primers and 13 Jbeta primers. Data came from immunoSEQ multiplex PCR; TCRdb stores just in-frame clones and leaves some out. The table has 140,000 to 150,000 clones, 88% seen once. The V gene is TRBV11-2, the J gene TRBJ2-2; 10 nucleotides match TRBD2. The TCR sequence derives from a woman aged 40 to 55 in good health and CMV-seronegative. Sequenced input: PBMCs. The CDR3 spells CASSSGTSAGELFF. CDR3 DNA: TGTGCCAGCAGCTCCGGGACTAGCGCCGGGGAGCTGTTTTTT. The whole variable domain, remainder taken from reference TRBV11-2 and TRBJ2-2, is EAGVAQSPRYKIIEKRQSVAFWCNPISGHATLYWYQQILGQGPKLLIQFQNNGVVDDSQLPKDRFSAERLKGVDSTLKIQPAKLEDSAVYLCASSSGTSAGELFFGEGSRLTVL.